This T cell receptor (beta chain) stems from a study of cytomegalovirus exposure and HLA in healthy donors. Study in general: A data release that came early held approximately 85 million unique TCRs from HLA-typed donors.

Details on this clone: The antigen remains undetermined.

Among the donors, all were healthy bone marrow donors. CDR3 length: 16 amino acids. Germline V lookup: CDR1 MGHRA, CDR2 YSYEKL. V gave up 3 bases and J gave up 4 bases; unmatched junction bases: 8. PCR amplification relied on 60 Vbeta primers (plus 13 Jbeta primers). Generated by immunoSEQ multiplex PCR, the TCRdb table keeps only in-frame clones and is missing some. The sample lists 100,000 or so clones; 83% were seen once. Broader study findings: Through in vitro validation, three CMV-associated chains were shown to be specific for CMV antigens.

The rearrangement uses TRBV4-1 and TRBJ2-7; 11 nucleotides match TRBD1. Sequencing used PBMCs. This receptor was obtained from a man between 18 and 35 years old in good health and CMV-seronegative. The CDR3 spells CASSQGGQGAGYEQYF. The CDR3 DNA sequence: TGCGCCAGCAGCCAGGGCGGACAGGGGGCCGGGTACGAGCAGTACTTC.